The clone carrying this T cell receptor beta chain was counted a few times. Antigen specificity is unknown. Unique molecular identifiers were incorporated into the prepared TCRbeta library. MiXCR was run by TCRdb on the PCR reads, yielding one entry per CDR3 protein. This sample has about 600,000 distinct CDR3 sequences, with roughly 23% found just once. These data originate in a study of T-cell reconstitution after alpha-beta-depleted transplantation in children. General study findings and limits: A year had passed since transplant, and T-cell counts and diversity by then came mostly from newly produced T cells. The study reportedly traced alpha-beta T cells about two months after transplant to several hundred expanded graft clones.

The CDR3 totals 16 residues. Germline CDR1 reads LGHNA; CDR2 reads YSLEER. Trimming left V 0 bases short and J 5 bases short, with 14 bases between. Material: PBMCs, mostly from graft donor cells, obtained 360 days after TCRalphabeta/CD19-depleted stem cell transplant. This clonotype originated in a boy less than two years old who had a stem cell transplant for acute myeloid leukemia, so the T cells may come from the graft donor. The chain employs TRBV4-3 and TRBJ1-5, with TRBD1 as a possible D gene (5 bases). CDR3 protein: CASSQDLTGRHQPQHF. For the CDR3, the DNA is TGCGCCAGCAGCCAAGACTTAACAGGACGGCATCAGCCCCAGCATTTT.